A selection of T cell receptor beta chains follows, all from one sample in a study of blood T cell repertoires in COVID-19. Profiled with immunoSEQ multiplex PCR; TCRdb holds only in-frame clones, not every one. The sample yields 200,000 to 300,000 clones, roughly 82% seen once. Sequencing used peripheral blood. These receptor sequences come from a man aged 80 or over with acute or convalescent COVID-19. Each CDR3 is given with its conserved first and last residue. A D gene is named only where the DNA matches it firmly. Expanded clones are given a class, and other clones once, few, many or no size at all.

.	14	TRBV28	TRBD1	TRBJ2-7	TGTGCCAGCAACCCCTGGACAGGCCTCTCCGAGCAGTACTTC	CASNPWTGLSEQYF
.	15	TRBV5-4	.	TRBJ2-7	TGTGCCAGCAGCCCTCCGAGCGGACGATTCTACGAGCAGTACTTC	CASSPPSGRFYEQYF
.	13	TRBV28	.	TRBJ1-1	TGTGCCAGCAGTGTTAAAATGAACACTGAAGCTTTCTTT	CASSVKMNTEAFF
.	15	TRBV6-5	TRBD1	TRBJ1-5	TGTGCCAGCAGCCCCGACAGGGGAAGGGATCAGCCCCAGCATTTT	CASSPDRGRDQPQHF
few	12	TRBV19	TRBD1	TRBJ1-5	TGTGCCTCGAACAGGGGGCAGGAGCCCCAGCATTTT	CASNRGQEPQHF
.	14	TRBV28	TRBD1	TRBJ1-5	TGTGCCAGCAGTCGAGACAGGGCCAATCAGCCCCAGCATTTT	CASSRDRANQPQHF
.	13	TRBV6-4	TRBD1	TRBJ1-2	TGTGCCAGCAGTAGGGACAGGGACGACGGCTACACCTTC	CASSRDRDDGYTF
.	15	TRBV28	TRBD1	TRBJ1-2	TGTGCCAGCGCCGTATCGGGACAGGGTCGCTATGGCTACACCTTC	CASAVSGQGRYGYTF
.	13	TRBV6-5	.	TRBJ1-2	TGTGCCAATTTTAACAGTGGGAGCTATGGCTACACCTTC	CANFNSGSYGYTF
few	13	TRBV19	TRBD1	TRBJ1-1	TGTGCCAGTAGTACAGGACAGGTCCCTGAAGCTTTCTTT	CASSTGQVPEAFF
.	13	TRBV6-5	.	TRBJ2-7	TGTGCCAAGCAGCGGGTGATCTCCTACGAGCAGTACTTC	CAKQRVISYEQYF
.	15	TRBV7-2	.	TRBJ2-2	TGTGCCAGCAGCTTAGTCAGCTCGCGGACACAGGAGCTGTTTTTT	CASSLVSSRTQELFF
.	12	TRBV28	.	TRBJ2-5	TGTGCCAGCCAGTCCCTCCAAGAGACCCAGTACTTC	CASQSLQETQYF
once	14	TRBV28	.	TRBJ2-1	TGTGCCAGCAGACTAGCTGACTCCTACAATGAGCAGTTCTTC	CASRLADSYNEQFF
.	17	TRBV5-5	.	TRBJ2-1	TGTGCCAGCAGCACCCAACAGGGCCTTAGTGGGTTCGATGAGCAGTTCTTC	CASSTQQGLSGFDEQFF
few	12	TRBV29-1	.	TRBJ1-4	TGCAGCGCCGGGGGGGTTCGGGAAAAACTGTTTTTT	CSAGGVREKLFF
.	17	TRBV6-2/TRBV6-3	.	TRBJ1-3	TGTGCCAGCAGTTACCCGTGGACAGCACTCTCGGCAAGGACCATATATTTT	CASSYPWTALSARTIYF
few	15	TRBV6-5	TRBD1	TRBJ1-5	TGTGCCAGCAGTTCGGGGACAGGGGATCGCCAGCCCCAGCATTTT	CASSSGTGDRQPQHF
.	17	TRBV6-6	.	TRBJ2-6	TGTGCCAGCAGACGAACCGGACTTGTCAACGGGGCCAACGTCCTGACTTTC	CASRRTGLVNGANVLTF
.	15	TRBV4-3	TRBD1	TRBJ1-6	TGCGCCAGCAGCCAAGAGGACAGGGGTGTGTCACCCCTCCACTTT	CASSQEDRGVSPLHF
.	17	TRBV10-2	TRBD1	TRBJ1-4	TGCGCCAGCAGTGGAAGACAGGGACTGTTGGCTAATGAAAAACTGTTTTTT	CASSGRQGLLANEKLFF
.	17	TRBV21-1	.	TRBJ2-5	TGTGCCAGCAGCACCCGACAGGGGCAGGCCCAACAAGAGACCCAGTACTTC	CASSTRQGQAQQETQYF
.	17	TRBV4-1	.	TRBJ2-7	TGCGCCAGCACCCTATTCAGCCAAGAAGGCGGCGGGAACGAGCAGTACTTC	CASTLFSQEGGGNEQYF
.	15	TRBV5-1	.	TRBJ2-5	TGCGCCAGCAGCTTGGAAGGACGGAGGCTGTGGACCCAGTACTTC	CASSLEGRRLWTQYF
.	18	TRBV6-1	.	TRBJ2-3	TGTGCCAGCAGTGAAGCGCTTTGGGCTACAGCCCGGTCGGATACGCAGTATTTT	CASSEALWATARSDTQYF
.	13	TRBV6-1	.	TRBJ2-7	TGTGCCAGCAGTGAAGCGGGCCCCCTCGAGCAGTACTTC	CASSEAGPLEQYF
.	13	TRBV18	TRBD1	TRBJ2-3	TGTGCCAGCTCACCTGGGACAGCAGATACGCAGTATTTT	CASSPGTADTQYF
many	18	TRBV3-1/TRBV3-2	TRBD1	TRBJ2-7	TGTGCCAGCAGCCAAACTTGGCCCGGACAGGGGAGCTCCTACGAGCAGTACTTC	CASSQTWPGQGSSYEQYF
once	14	TRBV19	TRBD1	TRBJ1-3	TGTGCCAGTAGTACAGGGGGATTTGGAAACACCATATATTTT	CASSTGGFGNTIYF
.	13	TRBV29-1	.	TRBJ1-3	TGCAGCGCTGGACATAACTCTGGAAACACCATATATTTT	CSAGHNSGNTIYF
.	15	TRBV9	TRBD2	TRBJ2-1	TGTGCCAGCAGCGCTGGACTAGCCGCCTACAATGAGCAGTTCTTC	CASSAGLAAYNEQFF
.	15	TRBV3-1/TRBV3-2	.	TRBJ1-3	TGTGCCAGCAGCCTCGACTCCAGCTCTGGAAACACCATATATTTT	CASSLDSSSGNTIYF
.	12	TRBV6-5	TRBD1	TRBJ2-7	TGTGCCAGCAGAAGGGACAGCCACGAGCAGTACTTC	CASRRDSHEQYF
.	15	TRBV7-2	.	TRBJ1-4	TGTGCCAGCAGCTTAGGGTACAGCTCGAATGAAAAACTGTTTTTT	CASSLGYSSNEKLFF
.	16	TRBV4-1	TRBD2	TRBJ2-7	TGCGCCAGCAGCCACCTTGGGGCGGGGGATTCGAGAGAGCAGTACTTC	CASSHLGAGDSREQYF
.	15	TRBV19	.	TRBJ1-2	TGTGCCAGTAGTACCGCACTCAGGGGTATCTATGGCTACACCTTC	CASSTALRGIYGYTF
.	14	TRBV6-5	TRBD1	TRBJ1-1	TGTGCCAGCACCCGGACAGGGAAGAGCACTGAAGCTTTCTTT	CASTRTGKSTEAFF
.	14	TRBV28	TRBD1	TRBJ1-5	TGTGCCAGCCAAGCTGACAGGGCCAATCAGCCCCAGCATTTT	CASQADRANQPQHF
.	14	TRBV5-6	.	TRBJ1-1	TGTGCCAGCAGCTTGTGGGGGCCGAACACTGAAGCTTTCTTT	CASSLWGPNTEAFF
.	13	TRBV28	.	TRBJ2-3	TGTGCCACTGGAGAGGACACTCCAGATACGCAGTATTTT	CATGEDTPDTQYF
.	13	TRBV6-5	.	TRBJ2-7	TGTGCCAGCAGTTACGTAATAGCAGGGGAGCAGTACTTC	CASSYVIAGEQYF
.	15	TRBV10-3	TRBD2	TRBJ2-3	TGTGCCATCAGTCCTAGCGGGGGGGGCACAGATACGCAGTATTTT	CAISPSGGGTDTQYF
.	14	TRBV28	TRBD1	TRBJ2-7	TGTGCCAGCGGAACAGGGGGAAAGAGCTACGAGCAGTACTTC	CASGTGGKSYEQYF
.	17	TRBV19	TRBD2	TRBJ2-3	TGTGCCAGTAGTCCCGGGACTAGCGGGGATCGCACAGATACGCAGTATTTT	CASSPGTSGDRTDTQYF
.	14	TRBV7-9	.	TRBJ2-2	TGTGCCAGCAGCCGAGCAGGTTTCACCGGGGAGCTGTTTTTT	CASSRAGFTGELFF
.	14	TRBV19	.	TRBJ1-1	TGTGCCAGTAGTGGACAGCTACTGAACACTGAAGCTTTCTTT	CASSGQLLNTEAFF
.	15	TRBV2	TRBD1	TRBJ1-6	TGTGCCAGCAGTGCTGACAGGGAAGGTAATTCACCCCTCCACTTT	CASSADREGNSPLHF
.	19	TRBV6-2/TRBV6-3	.	TRBJ1-5	TGTGCCAGCAGTTCTGCGGGGGGCACGGTCCTCTATAGCAATCAGCCCCAGCATTTT	CASSSAGGTVLYSNQPQHF
.	12	TRBV29-1	TRBD1	TRBJ2-3	TGCAGCGGTAGGGACAGTACAGATACGCAGTATTTT	CSGRDSTDTQYF